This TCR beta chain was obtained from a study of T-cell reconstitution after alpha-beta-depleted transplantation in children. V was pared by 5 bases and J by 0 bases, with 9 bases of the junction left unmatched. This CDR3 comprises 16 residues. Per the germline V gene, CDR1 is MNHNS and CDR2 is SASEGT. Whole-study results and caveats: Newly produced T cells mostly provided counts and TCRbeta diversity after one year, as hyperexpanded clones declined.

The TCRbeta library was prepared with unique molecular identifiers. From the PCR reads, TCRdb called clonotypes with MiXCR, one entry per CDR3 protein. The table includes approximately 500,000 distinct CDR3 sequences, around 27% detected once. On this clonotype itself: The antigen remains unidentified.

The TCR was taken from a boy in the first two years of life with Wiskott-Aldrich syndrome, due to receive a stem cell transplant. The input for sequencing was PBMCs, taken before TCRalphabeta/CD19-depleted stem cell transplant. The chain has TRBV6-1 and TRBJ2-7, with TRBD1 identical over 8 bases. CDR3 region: CASSPNYRGVSYEQYF. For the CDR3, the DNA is TGTGCCAGCAGTCCCAACTACAGGGGGGTCTCCTACGAGCAGTACTTC.